The clone carrying this T cell receptor beta chain was found once. With a J-beta primer mix and a sample-barcoded 5' primer, a second PCR ran about 7 to 12 cycles. Each CDR3 protein gets one entry after TCRdb re-called the 5' RACE reads with MiXCR. The table has about 1,500,000 distinct CDR3 sequences, 42% seen once. CDR3 length: 13 residues. Between the trimmed V and J ends, which lost 5 bases and 7 bases, there was a span of 10 bases. Germline V gives CDR1 SGDLS, CDR2 YYNGEE. This entry belongs to a study of blood T cells in healthy people across ages. Sequenced input: blood. The clonotype originates from a young woman in good health. The chain is built from TRBV9 and TRBJ1-6; no definite D call. The CDR3 sequence is CASRGPANSPLHF. The CDR3, as DNA: TGTGCCAGCAGGGGTCCTGCAAATTCACCCCTCCACTTT.